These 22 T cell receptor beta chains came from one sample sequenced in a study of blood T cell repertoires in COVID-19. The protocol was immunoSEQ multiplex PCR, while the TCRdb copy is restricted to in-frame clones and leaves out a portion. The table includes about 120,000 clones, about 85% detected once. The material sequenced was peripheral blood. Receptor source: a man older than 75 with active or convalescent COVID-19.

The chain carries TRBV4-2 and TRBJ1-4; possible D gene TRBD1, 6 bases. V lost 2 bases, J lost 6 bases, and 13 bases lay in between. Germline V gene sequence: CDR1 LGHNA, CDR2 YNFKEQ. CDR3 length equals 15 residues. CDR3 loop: CASSQSQRGYEKLFF. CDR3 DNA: TGTGCCAGCAGCCAATCGCAAAGGGGGTATGAAAAACTGTTTTTT.

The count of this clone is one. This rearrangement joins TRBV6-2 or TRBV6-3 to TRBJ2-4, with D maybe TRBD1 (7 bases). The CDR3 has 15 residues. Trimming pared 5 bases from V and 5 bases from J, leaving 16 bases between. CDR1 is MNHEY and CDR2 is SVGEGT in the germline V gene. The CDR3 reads CASSTGTERENIQYF. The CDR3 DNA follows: TGTGCCAGCAGTACCGGGACAGAGCGGGAAAACATTCAGTACTTC.

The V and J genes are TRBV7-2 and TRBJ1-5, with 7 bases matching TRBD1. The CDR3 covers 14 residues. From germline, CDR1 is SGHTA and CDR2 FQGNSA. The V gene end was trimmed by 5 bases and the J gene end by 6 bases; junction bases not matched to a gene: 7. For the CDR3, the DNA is TGTGCCAGCAGCCCGACAGGGAGCGGTCAGCCCCAGCATTTT. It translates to CASSPTGSGQPQHF.

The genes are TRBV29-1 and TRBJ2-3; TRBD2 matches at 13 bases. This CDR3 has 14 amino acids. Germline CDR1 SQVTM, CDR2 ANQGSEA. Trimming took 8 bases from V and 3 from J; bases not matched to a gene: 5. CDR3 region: CSSLTSGGTDTQYF. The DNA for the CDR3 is TGCAGCTCTTTGACTAGCGGGGGGACAGATACGCAGTATTTT.

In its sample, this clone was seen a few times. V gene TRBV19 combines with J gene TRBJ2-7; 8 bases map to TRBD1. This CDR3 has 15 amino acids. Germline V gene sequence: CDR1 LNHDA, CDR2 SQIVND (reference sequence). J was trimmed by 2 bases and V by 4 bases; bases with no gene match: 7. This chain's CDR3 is CASSSGTGYAYEQYF. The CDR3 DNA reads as TGTGCCAGTAGTAGTGGGACAGGCTACGCCTACGAGCAGTACTTC.

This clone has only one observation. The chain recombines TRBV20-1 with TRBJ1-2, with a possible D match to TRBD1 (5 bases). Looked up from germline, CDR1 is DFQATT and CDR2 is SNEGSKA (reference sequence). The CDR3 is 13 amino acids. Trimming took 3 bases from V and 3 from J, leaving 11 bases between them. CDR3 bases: TGCAGTGCTAGTGATGACAGTTACTATGGCTACACCTTC. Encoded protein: CSASDDSYYGYTF.

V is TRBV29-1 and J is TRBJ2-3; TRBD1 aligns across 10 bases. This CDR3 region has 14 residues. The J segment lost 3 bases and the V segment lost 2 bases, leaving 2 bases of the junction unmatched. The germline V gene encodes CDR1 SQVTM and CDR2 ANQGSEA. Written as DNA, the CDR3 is TGCAGCGTTGAAACGGGACAGGGGACAGATACGCAGTATTTT. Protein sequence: CSVETGQGTDTQYF.

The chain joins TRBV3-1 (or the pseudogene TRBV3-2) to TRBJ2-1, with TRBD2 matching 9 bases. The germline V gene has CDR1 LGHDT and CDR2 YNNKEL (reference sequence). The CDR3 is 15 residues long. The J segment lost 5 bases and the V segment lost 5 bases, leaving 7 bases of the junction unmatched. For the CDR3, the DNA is TGTGCCAGCAGCTCTGGACTAGCGCCTGACAATGAGCAGTTCTTC. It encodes CASSSGLAPDNEQFF.

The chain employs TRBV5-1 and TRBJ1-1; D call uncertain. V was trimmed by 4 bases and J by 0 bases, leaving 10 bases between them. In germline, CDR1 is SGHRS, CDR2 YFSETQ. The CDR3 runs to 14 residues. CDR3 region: CASSTGSVNTEAFF. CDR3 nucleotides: TGCGCCAGCAGCACTGGGAGTGTGAACACTGAAGCTTTCTTT. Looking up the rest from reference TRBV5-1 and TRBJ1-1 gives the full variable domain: KAGVTQTPRYLIKTRGQQVTLSCSPISGHRSVSWYQQTPGQGLQFLFEYFSETQRNKGNFPGRFSGRQFSNSRSEMNVSTLELGDSALYLCASSTGSVNTEAFFGQGTRLTVV.

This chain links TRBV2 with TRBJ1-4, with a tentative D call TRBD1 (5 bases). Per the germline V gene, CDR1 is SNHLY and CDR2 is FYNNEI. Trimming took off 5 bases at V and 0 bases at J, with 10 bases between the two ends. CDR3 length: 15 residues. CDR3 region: CASSIQASTNEKLFF. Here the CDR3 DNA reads TGTGCCAGCAGTATACAGGCTTCAACTAATGAAAAACTGTTTTTT. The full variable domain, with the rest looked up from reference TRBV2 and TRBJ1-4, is EPEVTQTPSHQVTQMGQEVILRCVPISNHLYFYWYRQILGQKVEFLVSFYNNEISEKSEIFDDQFSVERPDGSNFTLKIRSTKLEDSAMYFCASSIQASTNEKLFFGSGTQLSVL.

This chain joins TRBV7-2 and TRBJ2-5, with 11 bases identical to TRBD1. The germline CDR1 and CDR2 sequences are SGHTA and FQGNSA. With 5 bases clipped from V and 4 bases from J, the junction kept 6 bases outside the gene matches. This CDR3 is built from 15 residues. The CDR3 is CASSLGQGAGETQYF. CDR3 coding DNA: TGTGCCAGCAGCCTCGGACAGGGGGCTGGAGAGACCCAGTACTTC.

CDR3 coding DNA: TGTGCCAGCAGGAAACAGGGTGGACTGAACACCGGGGAGCTGTTTTTT. Translation: CASRKQGGLNTGELFF. The chain combines TRBV5-4 with TRBJ2-2, with D tentatively TRBD1 (6 bases). This CDR3 region has 16 residues. Germline lookup yields CDR1 SGHNT and CDR2 YYREEE (reference sequence). Trimming took off 5 bases at V and 1 base at J, with 15 bases between the two ends.

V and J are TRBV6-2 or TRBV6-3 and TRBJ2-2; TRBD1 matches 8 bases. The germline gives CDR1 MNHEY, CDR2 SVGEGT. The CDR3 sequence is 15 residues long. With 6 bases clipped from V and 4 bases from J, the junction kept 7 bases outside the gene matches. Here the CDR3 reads CASSRHQGATGELFF. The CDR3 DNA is TGTGCCAGCAGCCGGCACCAGGGGGCCACCGGGGAGCTGTTTTTT.

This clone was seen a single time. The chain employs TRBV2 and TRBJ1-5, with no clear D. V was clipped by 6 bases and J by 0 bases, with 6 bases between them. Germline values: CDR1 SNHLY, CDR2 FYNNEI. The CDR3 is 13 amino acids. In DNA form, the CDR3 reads TGTGCCAGCAGCAGTTATAGCAATCAGCCCCAGCATTTT. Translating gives CASSSYSNQPQHF.

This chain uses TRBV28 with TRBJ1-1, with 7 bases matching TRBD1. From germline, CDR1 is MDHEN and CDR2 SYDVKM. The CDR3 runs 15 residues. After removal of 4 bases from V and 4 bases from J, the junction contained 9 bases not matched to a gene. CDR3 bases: TGTGCCAGCAGTTACCGGACAGGTCGGGGCACTGAAGCTTTCTTT. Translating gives CASSYRTGRGTEAFF.

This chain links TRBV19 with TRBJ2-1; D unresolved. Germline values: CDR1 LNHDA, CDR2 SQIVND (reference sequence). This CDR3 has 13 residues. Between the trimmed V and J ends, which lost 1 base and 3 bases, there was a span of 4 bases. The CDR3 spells CASSIGYYNEQFF. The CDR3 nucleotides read TGTGCCAGTAGTATAGGTTACTACAATGAGCAGTTCTTC.

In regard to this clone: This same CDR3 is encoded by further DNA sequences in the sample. The CDR3 here is CASSTQGTTEAFF. The CDR3 region has the DNA TGTGCCAGTAGTACACAGGGTACCACTGAAGCTTTCTTT. The rearrangement joins TRBV19 to TRBJ1-1; possibly TRBD1 for D (6 bases). V lost 4 bases, J lost 4 bases, and 10 bases lay in between. The CDR3 spans 13 residues. The germline gives CDR1 LNHDA, CDR2 SQIVND (reference sequence). The complete variable domain, with remaining parts taken from reference TRBV19 and TRBJ1-1, reads DGGITQSPKYLFRKEGQNVTLSCEQNLNHDAMYWYRQDPGQGLRLIYYSQIVNDFQKGDIAEGYSVSREKKESFPLTVTSAQKNPTAFYLCASSTQGTTEAFFGQGTRLTVV.

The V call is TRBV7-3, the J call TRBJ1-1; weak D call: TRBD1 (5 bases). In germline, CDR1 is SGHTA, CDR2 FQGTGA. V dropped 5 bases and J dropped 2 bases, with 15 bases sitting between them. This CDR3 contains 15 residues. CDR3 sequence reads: CASSRSGGENTEAFF. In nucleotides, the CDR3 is TGTGCCAGCAGCCGTTCCGGGGGAGAAAACACTGAAGCTTTCTTT.

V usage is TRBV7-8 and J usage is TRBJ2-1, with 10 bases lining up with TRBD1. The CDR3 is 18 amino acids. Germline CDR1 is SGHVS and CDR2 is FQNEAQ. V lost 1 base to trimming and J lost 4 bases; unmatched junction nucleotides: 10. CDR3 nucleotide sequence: TGTGCCAGCAGCTTAGGAGATCACGGGACAGGGGCTTACAATGAGCAGTTCTTC. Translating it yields CASSLGDHGTGAYNEQFF.

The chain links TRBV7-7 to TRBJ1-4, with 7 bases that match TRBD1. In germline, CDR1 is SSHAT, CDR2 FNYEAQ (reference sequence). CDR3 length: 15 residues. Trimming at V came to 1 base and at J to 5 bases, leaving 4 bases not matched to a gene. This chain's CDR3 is CASSLGRDRNEKLFF. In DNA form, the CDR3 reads TGTGCCAGCAGCTTAGGCCGGGACAGAAATGAAAAACTGTTTTTT.

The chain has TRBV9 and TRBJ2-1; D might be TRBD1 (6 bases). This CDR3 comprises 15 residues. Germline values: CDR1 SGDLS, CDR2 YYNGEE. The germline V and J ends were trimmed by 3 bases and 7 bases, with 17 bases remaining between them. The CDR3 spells CASSAGPQGYNEQFF. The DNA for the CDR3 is TGTGCCAGCAGCGCGGGACCCCAGGGGTATAATGAGCAGTTCTTC.

The CDR3 is CAWSVRSGSRESSSYEQYF. As DNA, the CDR3 is TGTGCCTGGAGTGTACGGTCGGGTTCACGCGAATCAAGCTCCTACGAGCAGTACTTC. The rearrangement links TRBV30 to TRBJ2-7; D is undetermined. V shed 0 bases and J shed 0 bases, with 24 bases lying between them. Germline CDR1 GTSNPN, CDR2 SVGIG (reference sequence). The CDR3 runs 19 residues.